This T cell receptor (beta chain) was profiled in a study of early T cells in non-severe SARS-CoV-2 infection. Trimming cost V 4 bases and J 1 base, with 10 bases left between them. The CDR3 has 14 residues. Germline V gene sequence: CDR1 SGHDN, CDR2 FVKESK. Study-wide results and limits: Lookups in VDJdb leaned toward anti-spike CD8 responses and missed private and CD4 specificities.

This clonotype was detected a few times. Its antigen is undetermined. Each CDR3 protein is one row after TCRdb ran MiXCR on the 5' RACE reads. Of tens of thousands of distinct CDR3 sequences listed, 4.5% are singletons. This TCR derives from an adult who was a healthcare worker with PCR-confirmed SARS-CoV-2 infection or an uninfected control (not recorded which). Sequencing was performed on whole blood. This chain uses TRBV14 with TRBJ1-1; D unclear. DNA for the CDR3: TGTGCCAGCAGCCTTTTGGCGTCGAACACTGAAGCTTTCTTT. Translation gives CASSLLASNTEAFF.